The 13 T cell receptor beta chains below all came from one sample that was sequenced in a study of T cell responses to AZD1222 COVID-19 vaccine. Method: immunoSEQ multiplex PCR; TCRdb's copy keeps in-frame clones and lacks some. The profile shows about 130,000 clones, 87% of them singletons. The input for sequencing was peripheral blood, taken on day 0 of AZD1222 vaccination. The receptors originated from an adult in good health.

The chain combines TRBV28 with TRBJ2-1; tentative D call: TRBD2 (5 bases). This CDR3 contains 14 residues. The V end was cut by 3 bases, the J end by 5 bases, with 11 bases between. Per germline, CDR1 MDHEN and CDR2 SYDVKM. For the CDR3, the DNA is TGTGCCAGCAGTTTGGCTAGCATGGACAATGAGCAGTTCTTC. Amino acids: CASSLASMDNEQFF.

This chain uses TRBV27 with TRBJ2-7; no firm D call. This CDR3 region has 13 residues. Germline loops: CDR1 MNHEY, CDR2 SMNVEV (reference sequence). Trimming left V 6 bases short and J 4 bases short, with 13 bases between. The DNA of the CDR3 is TGTGCCAGCAGCCTTATCATCGGATACGAGCAGTACTTC. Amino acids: CASSLIIGYEQYF.

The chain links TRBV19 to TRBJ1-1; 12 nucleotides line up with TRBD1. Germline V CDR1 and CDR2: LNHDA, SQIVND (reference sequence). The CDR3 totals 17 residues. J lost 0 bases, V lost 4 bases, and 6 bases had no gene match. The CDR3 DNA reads TGTGCCAGTAGTACCTCAGGGACAGGGGGCCTGAACACTGAAGCTTTCTTT. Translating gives CASSTSGTGGLNTEAFF.

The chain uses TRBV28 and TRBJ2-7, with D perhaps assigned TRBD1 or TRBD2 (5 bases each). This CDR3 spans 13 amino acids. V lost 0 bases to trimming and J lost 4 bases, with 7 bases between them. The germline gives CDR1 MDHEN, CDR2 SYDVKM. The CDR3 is CASSLWGEYEQYF. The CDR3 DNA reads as TGTGCCAGCAGTTTATGGGGGGAGTACGAGCAGTACTTC.

The CDR3 bases are TGTGCCAGCAGTCGGACAGGGGTCTCAACAGATACGCAGTATTTT. Amino acids: CASSRTGVSTDTQYF. This chain uses TRBV27 with TRBJ2-3, with 9 bases lining up with TRBD1. The germline V gene encodes CDR1 MNHEY and CDR2 SMNVEV (reference sequence). The CDR3 is 15 amino acids. Trimming removed 5 bases from V and 3 bases from J; junction bases left unmatched: 6.

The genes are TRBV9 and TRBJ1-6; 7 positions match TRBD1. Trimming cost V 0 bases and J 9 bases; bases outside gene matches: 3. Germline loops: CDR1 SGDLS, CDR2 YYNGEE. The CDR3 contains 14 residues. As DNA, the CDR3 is TGTGCCAGCAGCGTAGGCCAGGGGGGTTCACCCCTCCACTTT. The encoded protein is CASSVGQGGSPLHF.

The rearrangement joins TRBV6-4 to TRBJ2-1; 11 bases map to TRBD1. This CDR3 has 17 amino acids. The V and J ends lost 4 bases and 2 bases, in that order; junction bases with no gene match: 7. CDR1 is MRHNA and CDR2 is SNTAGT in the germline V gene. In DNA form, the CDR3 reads TGTGCCAGCAGTGCACCGGGACAGGGGGGCCCCTACAATGAGCAGTTCTTC. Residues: CASSAPGQGGPYNEQFF.

CDR3 sequence: CASSLKGGNTEAFF. CDR3 sequence (DNA): TGTGCCAGCAGCCTAAAAGGGGGGAACACTGAAGCTTTCTTT. The gene calls are TRBV3-1 (or the pseudogene TRBV3-2) and TRBJ1-1, with TRBD1 as a possible D gene (6 bases). The CDR3 consists of 14 residues. With 4 bases removed from V and 1 base from J, the gap between germline ends came to 10 bases. The germline gives CDR1 LGHDT, CDR2 YNNKEL (reference sequence).

CDR3 in amino acids: CASSHADRGKLYGYTF. The CDR3 DNA reads TGTGCCAGCAGTCATGCGGACAGGGGAAAGCTCTATGGCTACACCTTC. This chain links TRBV27 with TRBJ1-2; 9 nucleotides match TRBD1. Germline CDR1 is MNHEY and CDR2 is SMNVEV (reference sequence). There are 16 residues in the CDR3. Losses at the gene ends were 5 bases for V and 4 bases for J; bases not matched to a gene: 11.

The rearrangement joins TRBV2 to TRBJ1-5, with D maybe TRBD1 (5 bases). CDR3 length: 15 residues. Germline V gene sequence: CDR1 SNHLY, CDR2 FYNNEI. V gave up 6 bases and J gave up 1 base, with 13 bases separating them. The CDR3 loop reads CASSDQGPSNQPQHF. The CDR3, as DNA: TGTGCCAGCAGCGATCAGGGCCCCAGCAATCAGCCCCAGCATTTT.

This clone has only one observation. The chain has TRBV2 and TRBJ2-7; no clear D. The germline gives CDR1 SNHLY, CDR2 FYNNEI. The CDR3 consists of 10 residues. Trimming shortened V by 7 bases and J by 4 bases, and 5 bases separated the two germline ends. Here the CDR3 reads CASKGYEQYF. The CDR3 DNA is TGTGCCAGCAAAGGTTACGAGCAGTACTTC.

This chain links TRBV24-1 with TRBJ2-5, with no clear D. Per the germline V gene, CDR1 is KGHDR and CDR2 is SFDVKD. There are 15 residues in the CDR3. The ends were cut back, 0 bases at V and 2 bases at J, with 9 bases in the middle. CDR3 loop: CATSDLRHRQETQYF. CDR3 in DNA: TGTGCCACCAGTGATTTGCGGCACCGACAAGAGACCCAGTACTTC.

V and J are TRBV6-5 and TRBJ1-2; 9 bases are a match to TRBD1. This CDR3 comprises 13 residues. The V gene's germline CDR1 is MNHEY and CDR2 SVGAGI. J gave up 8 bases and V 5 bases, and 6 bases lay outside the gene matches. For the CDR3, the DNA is TGTGCCAGCAGTAAACAGGGGGCGAGGGGCTACACCTTC. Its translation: CASSKQGARGYTF.